What follows are 9 T cell receptor beta chains derived from one specimen sequenced in a study of blood T cell repertoires in COVID-19. The method was immunoSEQ multiplex PCR; TCRdb's version includes in-frame clones alone and lacks a portion of them. This sample has some 210,000 clones; approximately 91% occur once, and the top ten carry around 6.5%. Sequencing was carried out using peripheral blood. All receptors come from a man in his sixties who had recovered from COVID-19.

The V call is TRBV2, the J call TRBJ2-7; 9 positions match TRBD1. CDR1 is SNHLY and CDR2 is FYNNEI in the germline V gene. The CDR3 is made up of 16 amino acids. J was trimmed by 3 bases and V by 4 bases; bases with no gene match: 10. The CDR3 DNA is TGTGCCAGCAGTGGAACAGGGGGCACCTTACACTACGAGCAGTACTTC. This gives the protein CASSGTGGTLHYEQYF. Full variable domain (remainder filled in from reference TRBV2 and TRBJ2-7): EPEVTQTPSHQVTQMGQEVILRCVPISNHLYFYWYRQILGQKVEFLVSFYNNEISEKSEIFDDQFSVERPDGSNFTLKIRSTKLEDSAMYFCASSGTGGTLHYEQYFGPGTRLTVT.

The chain has TRBV5-1 and TRBJ2-7; perhaps TRBD1 as D (7 bases). Germline lookup yields CDR1 SGHRS and CDR2 YFSETQ. The CDR3 contains 15 residues. V was pared by 4 bases and J by 4 bases, with 18 bases between. The CDR3 sequence: CASSTGGGHGYEQYF. CDR3 sequence (DNA): TGCGCCAGCAGCACTGGAGGGGGCCATGGGTACGAGCAGTACTTC.

The rearrangement joins TRBV9 to TRBJ2-1; 10 positions agree with TRBD2. Germline values: CDR1 SGDLS, CDR2 YYNGEE. V lost 0 bases, J lost 7 bases, and 4 bases stayed unmatched. The length of the CDR3 is 15 residues. CDR3 coding DNA: TGTGCCAGCAGCGTAGGAGCGGGGGGGCCAAATGAGCAGTTCTTC. Translated: CASSVGAGGPNEQFF. The variable domain in full, with the rest retrieved from reference TRBV9 and TRBJ2-1, is DSGVTQTPKHLITATGQRVTLRCSPRSGDLSVYWYQQSLDQGLQFLIQYYNGEERAKGNILERFSAQQFPDLHSELNLSSLELGDSALYFCASSVGAGGPNEQFFGPGTRLTVL.

This clone was counted a single time. V is TRBV6-4 and J is TRBJ2-1; 9 positions match TRBD2. Trimming at V came to 6 bases and at J to 5 bases, leaving 2 bases not matched to a gene. CDR1 is MRHNA, CDR2 SNTAGT, per germline. The CDR3 covers 13 residues. The CDR3 sequence is CASRASGDNEQFF. CDR3 DNA sequence: TGTGCCAGCAGGGCTAGCGGGGACAATGAGCAGTTCTTC.

The count of this clone is one. The chain employs TRBV2 and TRBJ2-7; 9 positions match TRBD1. J was trimmed by 4 bases and V by 10 bases; bases with no gene match: 14. The germline V gene encodes CDR1 SNHLY and CDR2 FYNNEI. The CDR3 is 15 residues long. In DNA form, the CDR3 reads TGTGCCACCAACCGGAGCCCGGGACAGGGATACGAGCAGTACTTC. This codes for CATNRSPGQGYEQYF.

The chain has TRBV5-1 and TRBJ2-3; tentative D call: TRBD2 (6 bases). Germline loops: CDR1 SGHRS, CDR2 YFSETQ. The CDR3 consists of 16 residues. V was shortened by 2 bases and J by 3 bases, with 16 bases between the two germline ends. CDR3 sequence reads: CASSLEGTGGTDTQYF. The DNA for the CDR3 is TGCGCCAGCAGCTTAGAGGGGACTGGCGGTACAGATACGCAGTATTTT.

V and J are TRBV7-3 and TRBJ2-1; 8 nucleotides line up with TRBD1. The germline V gene encodes CDR1 SGHTA and CDR2 FQGTGA. The CDR3 consists of 15 residues. After removal of 2 bases from V and 6 bases from J, the junction contained 6 bases not matched to a gene. The CDR3 DNA sequence: TGTGCCAGCAGCTTACAGGGGGCGCTCGGCAATGAGCAGTTCTTC. This translates into CASSLQGALGNEQFF.

The chain employs TRBV9 and TRBJ1-3; 8 positions match TRBD1. Germline-derived CDR1 and CDR2 are SGDLS and YYNGEE. This CDR3 region has 16 residues. V dropped 3 bases and J dropped 0; count of bases not matched to a gene: 5. The CDR3 loop is CASSAGQGFSGNTIYF. The CDR3 DNA reads as TGTGCCAGCAGCGCCGGACAGGGATTCTCTGGAAACACCATATATTTT.

The rearrangement links TRBV5-8 to TRBJ1-5; no reliable D call. Germline loops: CDR1 SGHTS, CDR2 YDEGEE. The CDR3 is made up of 14 amino acids. The V gene lost 2 bases and the J gene lost 5 bases, with 11 bases spanning the gap. This CDR3 is CASSFYPDDQPQHF. The CDR3 DNA reads as TGTGCCAGCAGCTTCTATCCCGATGATCAGCCCCAGCATTTT.